This T cell receptor beta chain was profiled in a study of T cell responses to AZD1222 COVID-19 vaccine. Study conclusions and caveats: In the spike-specific TCR repertoire, nearly half reportedly target unmutated variant regions. In all cases, repertoires were sampled only after the peak T cell response. Dominant at 160-218 and 743-854, vaccine-associated CD4 TCRs also spanned spike. Clonal diversity may have been underestimated in mostly white British donors.

Sequencing used immunoSEQ multiplex PCR; TCRdb keeps in-frame clones, though not all of them. The sample consists of under 200,000 clones, roughly 94% of them appearing once. On this clone: Antigen: not known.

Per germline, CDR1 LGHDT and CDR2 YNNKEL (reference sequence). The CDR3 is made up of 13 amino acids. V lost 2 bases and J lost 8, with 11 bases in between. The specimen comprised peripheral blood, sampled on day 0 of MenACWY control vaccination. The V gene is TRBV3-1 (or the pseudogene TRBV3-2), the J gene TRBJ2-3; D gene ambiguous. This receptor was obtained from an adult in good health. The CDR3 DNA reads TGTGCCAGCAGCCAACCTTCTTTTGGTACGCAGTATTTT. Translated: CASSQPSFGTQYF.